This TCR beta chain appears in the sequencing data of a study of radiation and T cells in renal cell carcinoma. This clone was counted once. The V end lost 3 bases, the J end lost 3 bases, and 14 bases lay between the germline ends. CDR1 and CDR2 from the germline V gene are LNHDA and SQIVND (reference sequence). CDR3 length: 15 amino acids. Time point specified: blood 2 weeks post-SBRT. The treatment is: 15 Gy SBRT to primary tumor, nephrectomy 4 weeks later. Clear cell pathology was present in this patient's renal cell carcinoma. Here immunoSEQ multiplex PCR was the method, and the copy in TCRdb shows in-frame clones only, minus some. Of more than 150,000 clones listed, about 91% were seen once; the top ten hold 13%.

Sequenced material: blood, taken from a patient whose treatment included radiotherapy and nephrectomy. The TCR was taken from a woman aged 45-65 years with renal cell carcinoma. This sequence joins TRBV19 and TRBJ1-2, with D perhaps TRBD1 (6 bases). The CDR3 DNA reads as TGTGCCAGTAGTATTTCTACAGGGAACGACTATGGCTACACCTTC. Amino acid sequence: CASSISTGNDYGYTF.